The source of this TCR beta chain is a study of CD8 T cells in Susac syndrome (dated by TCRdb to between 2018 and 2021). Notes on the research overall: The study used repertoire sequencing to test whether antigen drove CD8+ T cell activation and differentiation in Susac syndrome.

This clonotype was picked up one time. Its binding antigen is unknown. Base quality data are lacking; no much larger clone is found one base away. A single read counts as weak evidence. Unmatched junction bases come to 6, with V trimmed by 6 bases and J by 4 bases. The cysteine opens and the phenylalanine closes a CDR3 of 13 amino acids. Here the CDR3 DNA is all that survives: 39 bases in frame from base 1. The germline V gene (reference sequence) yields DFQATT for CDR1 and SNEGSKA for CDR2. Paper-wide results and their limitations: The study acknowledged that relatively few individuals were included in the TCR sequencing and HLA analysis.

RNA was extracted using the RNeasy kit, and about 0.5 to 1 microgram was reverse transcribed with random hexamers. TCR beta CDR3 regions were amplified with the immunoSEQ multiplex PCR assay covering 54 Vbeta and 13 Jbeta segments. PCR amplification bias was corrected by using a synthetic template baseline for primer optimization and computational correction. As for how the authors treated the data: Reads were annotated to V, D and J genes according to IMGT and were analyzed with immunoSEQ Analyzer, with only productive sequences retained. Clonality was calculated as one minus the Shannon entropy normalized by log2 of the number of productive unique sequences. Public and private clones were assessed among the 100 most prevalent clones of each patient and control. A clone was defined as Susac-specific if it was absent from the healthy and MS cohorts, from more than 850 published viral clones and from other ImmuneACCESS disease sequences. TCRdb applied fastp at Q25 and MiXCR to the public reads, then kept only in-frame beta chains. Under each unique CDR3 protein, matching rows form one entry showing the most common genes and DNA. The V and J calls reflect TCRdb's pipeline rather than the authors' work. This sample has fewer than 250,000 distinct CDR3 sequences in its table, and under 95% of those were observed once. The ten top clones hold 0.1% of the sample.

Peripheral blood CD8+ and CD4+ T cells from healthy donors, Susac syndrome patients and multiple sclerosis patients were profiled by high-throughput TCR beta sequencing. Healthy donors were age- and sex-matched controls. Bulk CD8+ and CD4+ T cells were purified by magnetic negative isolation, whereas CD8+ TEMRA cells were enriched by FACS. Blood was drawn into EDTA tubes, processed within 24 hours, and PBMCs were isolated by density gradient centrifugation. PBMCs intended for TCR sequencing were frozen in liquid nitrogen and were later thawed in a 37 degrees C water bath. The sorted or isolated CD4+, CD8+ and CD8+ TEMRA cells had a purity of 90% or higher.

This clonotype originated in a human donor in good health. The sample comprised CD4+ T cells from PBMCs. The chain joins TRBV20-1 to TRBJ2-5; 9 junctional bases match TRBD1. The CDR3 is CSAPGQGSETQYF. The DNA sequence is TGCAGTGCACCGGGACAGGGCTCAGAGACCCAGTACTTC.